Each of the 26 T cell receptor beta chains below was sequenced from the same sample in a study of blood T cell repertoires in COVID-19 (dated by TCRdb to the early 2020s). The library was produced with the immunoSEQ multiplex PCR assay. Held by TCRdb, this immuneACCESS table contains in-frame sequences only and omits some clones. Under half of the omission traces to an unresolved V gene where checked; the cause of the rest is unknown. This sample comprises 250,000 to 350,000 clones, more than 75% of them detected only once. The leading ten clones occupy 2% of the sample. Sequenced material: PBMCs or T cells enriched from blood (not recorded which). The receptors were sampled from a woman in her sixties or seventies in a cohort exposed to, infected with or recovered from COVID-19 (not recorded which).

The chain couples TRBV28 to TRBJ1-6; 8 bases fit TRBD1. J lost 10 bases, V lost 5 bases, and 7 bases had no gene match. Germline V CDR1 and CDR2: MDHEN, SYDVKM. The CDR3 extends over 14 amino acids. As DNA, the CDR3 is TGTGCCAGCAGTGGGACAGGTATTTCCTCACCCCTCCACTTT. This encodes CASSGTGISSPLHF.

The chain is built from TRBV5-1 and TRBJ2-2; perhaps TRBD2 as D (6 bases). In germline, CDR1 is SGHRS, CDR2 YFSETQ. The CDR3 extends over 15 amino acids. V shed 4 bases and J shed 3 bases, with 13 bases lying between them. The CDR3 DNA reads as TGCGCCAGCAGCCCGCTTTCGGGGGACACCGGGGAGCTGTTTTTT. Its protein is CASSPLSGDTGELFF.

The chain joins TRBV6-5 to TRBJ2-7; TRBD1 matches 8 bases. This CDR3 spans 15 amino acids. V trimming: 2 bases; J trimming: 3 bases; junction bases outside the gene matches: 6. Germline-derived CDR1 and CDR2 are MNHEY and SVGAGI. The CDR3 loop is CASSYDYTGGYEQYF. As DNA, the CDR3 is TGTGCCAGCAGTTACGACTATACAGGGGGCTACGAGCAGTACTTC.

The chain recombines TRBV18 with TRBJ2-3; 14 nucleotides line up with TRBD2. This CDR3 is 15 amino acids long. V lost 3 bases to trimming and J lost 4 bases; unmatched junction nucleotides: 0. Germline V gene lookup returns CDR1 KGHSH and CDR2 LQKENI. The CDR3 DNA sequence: TGTGCCAGCTCACCGGGACTAGCGGGAGCAGATACGCAGTATTTT. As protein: CASSPGLAGADTQYF.

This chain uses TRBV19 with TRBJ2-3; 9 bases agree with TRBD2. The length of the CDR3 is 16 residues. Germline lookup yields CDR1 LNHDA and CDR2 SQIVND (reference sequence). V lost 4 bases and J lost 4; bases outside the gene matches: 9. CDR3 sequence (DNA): TGTGCCAGTAGTAACCAAGGGACTAGCAGGTCAGATACGCAGTATTTT. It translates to CASSNQGTSRSDTQYF.

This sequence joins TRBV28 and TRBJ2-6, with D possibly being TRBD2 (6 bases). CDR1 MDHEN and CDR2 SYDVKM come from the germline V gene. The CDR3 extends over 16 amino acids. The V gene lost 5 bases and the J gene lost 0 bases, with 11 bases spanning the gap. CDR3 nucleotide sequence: TGTGCCAGCAGTAGCCCGGGACTCTCTGGGGCCAACGTCCTGACTTTC. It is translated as CASSSPGLSGANVLTF.

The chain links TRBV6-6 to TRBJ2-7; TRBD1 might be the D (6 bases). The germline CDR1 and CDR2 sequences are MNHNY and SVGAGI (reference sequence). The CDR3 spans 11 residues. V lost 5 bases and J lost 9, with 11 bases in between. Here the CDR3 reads CASSPRQVQYF. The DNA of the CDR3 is TGTGCCAGCAGTCCCCGACAGGTGCAGTACTTC.

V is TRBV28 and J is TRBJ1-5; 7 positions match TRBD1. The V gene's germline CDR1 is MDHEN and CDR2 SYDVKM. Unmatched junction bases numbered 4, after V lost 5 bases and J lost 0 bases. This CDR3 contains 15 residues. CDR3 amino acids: CASSTGQVSNQPQHF. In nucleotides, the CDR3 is TGTGCCAGCAGTACAGGACAGGTTAGCAATCAGCCCCAGCATTTT.

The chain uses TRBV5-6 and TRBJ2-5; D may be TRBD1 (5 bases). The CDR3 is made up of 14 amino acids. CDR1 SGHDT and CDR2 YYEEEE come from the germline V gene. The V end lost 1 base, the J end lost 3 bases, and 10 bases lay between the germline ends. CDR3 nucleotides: TGTGCCAGCAGCTTGTTGGGCAGGGAAGAGACCCAGTACTTC. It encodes CASSLLGREETQYF.

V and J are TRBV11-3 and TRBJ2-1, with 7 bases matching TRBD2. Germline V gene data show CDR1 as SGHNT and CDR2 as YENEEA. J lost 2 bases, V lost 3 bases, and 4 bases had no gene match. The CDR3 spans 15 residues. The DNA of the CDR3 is TGTGCCAGCAGCTTGGGCGGGAGTACCTACAATGAGCAGTTCTTC. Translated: CASSLGGSTYNEQFF.

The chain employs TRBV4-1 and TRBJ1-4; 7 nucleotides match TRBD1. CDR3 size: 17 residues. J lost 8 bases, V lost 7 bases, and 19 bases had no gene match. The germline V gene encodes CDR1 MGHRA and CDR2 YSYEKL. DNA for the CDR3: TGCGCCAGCACCCGTATACAGAACAGGGGAAAAGTAGAAAAACTGTTTTTT. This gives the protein CASTRIQNRGKVEKLFF.

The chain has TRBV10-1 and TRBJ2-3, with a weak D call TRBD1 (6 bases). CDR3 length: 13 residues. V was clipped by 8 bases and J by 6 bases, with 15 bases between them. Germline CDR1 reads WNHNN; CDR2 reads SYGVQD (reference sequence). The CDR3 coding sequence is TGCGCCAGCCGTCGGCAGGGGAGTGATACGCAGTATTTT. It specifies CASRRQGSDTQYF.

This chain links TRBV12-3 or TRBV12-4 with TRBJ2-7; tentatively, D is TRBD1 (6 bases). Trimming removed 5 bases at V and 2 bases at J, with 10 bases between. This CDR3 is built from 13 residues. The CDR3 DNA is TGTGCCAGCAGTATGGGACAAACCTACGAGCAGTACTTC. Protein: CASSMGQTYEQYF.

CDR3 bases: TGTGCCAGCAGCCAAGGGACAGGGATCTACAATGAGCAGTTCTTC. It is translated as CASSQGTGIYNEQFF. This chain uses TRBV4-2 with TRBJ2-1, with 8 nucleotides matching TRBD1. With 1 base clipped from V and 3 bases from J, the junction kept 2 bases outside the gene matches. This CDR3 is built from 15 residues. Germline V lookup: CDR1 LGHNA, CDR2 YNFKEQ.

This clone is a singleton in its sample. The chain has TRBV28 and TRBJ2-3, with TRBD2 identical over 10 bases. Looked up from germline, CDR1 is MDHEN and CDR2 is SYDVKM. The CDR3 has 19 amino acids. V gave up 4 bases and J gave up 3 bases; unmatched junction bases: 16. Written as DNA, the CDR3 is TGTGCCAGCAGTTCCATCCCGGGACTAGCGTCAGAGATGACAGATACGCAGTATTTT. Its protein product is CASSSIPGLASEMTDTQYF.

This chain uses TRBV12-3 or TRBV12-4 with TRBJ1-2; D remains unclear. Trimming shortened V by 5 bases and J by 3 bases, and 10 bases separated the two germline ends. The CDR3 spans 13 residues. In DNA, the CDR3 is TGTGCCAGCAGTGTTAGGGAGGACTATGGCTACACCTTC. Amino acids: CASSVREDYGYTF.

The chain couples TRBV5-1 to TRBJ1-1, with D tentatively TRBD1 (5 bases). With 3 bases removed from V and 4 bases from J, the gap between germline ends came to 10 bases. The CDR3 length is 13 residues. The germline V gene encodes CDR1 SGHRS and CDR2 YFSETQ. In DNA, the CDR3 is TGCGCCAGCAGCTCTCAGGGTGGCACTGAAGCTTTCTTT. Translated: CASSSQGGTEAFF.

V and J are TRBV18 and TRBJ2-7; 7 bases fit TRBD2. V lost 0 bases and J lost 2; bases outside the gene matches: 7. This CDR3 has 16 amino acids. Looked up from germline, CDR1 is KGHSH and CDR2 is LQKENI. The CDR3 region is CASSPPSAGTTYEQYF. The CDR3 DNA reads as TGTGCCAGCTCACCACCGTCAGCGGGGACTACCTACGAGCAGTACTTC.

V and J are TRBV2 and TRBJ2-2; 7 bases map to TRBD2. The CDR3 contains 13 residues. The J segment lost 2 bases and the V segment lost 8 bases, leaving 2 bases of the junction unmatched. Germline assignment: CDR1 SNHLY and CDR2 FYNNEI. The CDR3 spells CASRGGNTGELFF. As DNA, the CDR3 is TGTGCCAGCCGCGGGGGAAACACCGGGGAGCTGTTTTTT.

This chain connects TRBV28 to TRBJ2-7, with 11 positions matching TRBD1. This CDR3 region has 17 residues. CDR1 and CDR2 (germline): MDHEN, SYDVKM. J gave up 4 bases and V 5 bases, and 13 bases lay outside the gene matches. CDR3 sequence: CASSLLAWGQGVYEQYF. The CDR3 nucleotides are TGTGCCAGCAGTCTACTGGCATGGGGACAGGGGGTATACGAGCAGTACTTC.

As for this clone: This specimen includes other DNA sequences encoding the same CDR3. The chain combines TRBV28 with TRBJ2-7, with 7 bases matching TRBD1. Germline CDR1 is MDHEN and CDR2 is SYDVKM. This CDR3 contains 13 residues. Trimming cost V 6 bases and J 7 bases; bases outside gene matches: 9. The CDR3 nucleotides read TGTGCCAGCAGCTCTGGACAGGTACGGGAGCAGTACTTC. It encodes CASSSGQVREQYF.

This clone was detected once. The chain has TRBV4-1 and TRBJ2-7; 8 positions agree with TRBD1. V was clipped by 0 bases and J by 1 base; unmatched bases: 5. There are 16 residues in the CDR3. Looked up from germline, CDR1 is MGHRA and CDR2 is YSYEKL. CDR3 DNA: TGCGCCAGCAGCCAAGATTTCGGGACAGGTTCCTACGAGCAGTACTTC. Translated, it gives CASSQDFGTGSYEQYF.

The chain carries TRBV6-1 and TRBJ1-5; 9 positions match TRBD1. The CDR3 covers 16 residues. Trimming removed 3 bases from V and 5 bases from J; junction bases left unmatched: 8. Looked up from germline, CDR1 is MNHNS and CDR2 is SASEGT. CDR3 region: CASSELEGQGHQPQHF. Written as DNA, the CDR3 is TGTGCCAGCAGTGAGCTAGAGGGACAGGGACATCAGCCCCAGCATTTT.

DNA of the CDR3: TGTGCCAGCAGACCGGGACAGGGCAGTTGGGAGACCCAGTACTTC. Translation: CASRPGQGSWETQYF. The chain employs TRBV6-5 and TRBJ2-5; 9 nucleotides line up with TRBD1. The V gene's germline CDR1 is MNHEY and CDR2 SVGAGI. J lost 5 bases, V lost 6 bases, and 10 bases had no gene match. CDR3 length: 15 residues.

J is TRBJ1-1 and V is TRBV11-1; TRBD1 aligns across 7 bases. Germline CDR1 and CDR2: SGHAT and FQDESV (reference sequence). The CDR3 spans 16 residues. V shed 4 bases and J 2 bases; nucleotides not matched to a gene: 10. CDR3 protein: CASSYPGTALNTEAFF. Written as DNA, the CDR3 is TGTGCCAGCAGCTACCCCGGGACAGCACTAAACACTGAAGCTTTCTTT.

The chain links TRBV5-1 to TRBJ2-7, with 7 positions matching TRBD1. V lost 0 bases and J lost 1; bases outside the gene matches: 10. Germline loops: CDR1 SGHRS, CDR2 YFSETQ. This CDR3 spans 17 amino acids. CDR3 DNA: TGCGCCAGCAGCTTGGCATCTGGGACAGCTTTTTCCTACGAGCAGTACTTC. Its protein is CASSLASGTAFSYEQYF.